In this sample, the clone carrying this TCR beta chain turned up once. These data come from a study of control samples from healthy donors and cancer patients. Looked up from germline, CDR1 is SQVTM and CDR2 is ANQGSEA. V was pared by 5 bases and J by 1 base, with 8 bases between. This CDR3 is 12 amino acids long. Using immunoSEQ multiplex PCR, the repertoire was profiled, and TCRdb retains in-frame clones only, with some absent. The sample lists approximately 120,000 clones, about 89% seen once, with approximately 18% in the top ten. The chain couples TRBV29-1 to TRBJ1-1; no firm D call. This TCR was recovered from a woman aged 45-65 years in good health. Sequencing was carried out using blood. The CDR3 is CSVNSRNTEAFF. In DNA form, the CDR3 reads TGCAGCGTTAATTCCAGGAACACTGAAGCTTTCTTT.